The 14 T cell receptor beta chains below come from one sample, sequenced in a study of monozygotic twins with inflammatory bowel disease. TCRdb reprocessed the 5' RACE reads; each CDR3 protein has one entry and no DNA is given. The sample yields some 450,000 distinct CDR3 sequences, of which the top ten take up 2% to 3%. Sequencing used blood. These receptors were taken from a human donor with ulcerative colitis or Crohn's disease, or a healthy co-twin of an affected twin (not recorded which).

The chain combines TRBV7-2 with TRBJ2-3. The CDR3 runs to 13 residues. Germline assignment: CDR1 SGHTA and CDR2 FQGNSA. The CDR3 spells CASSLDDRLAQYF. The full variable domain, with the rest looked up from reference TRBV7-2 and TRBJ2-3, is GAGVSQSPSNKVTEKGKDVELRCDPISGHTALYWYRQSLGQGLEFLIYFQGNSAPDKSGLPSDRFSAERTGGSVSTLTIQRTQQEDSAVYLCASSLDDRLAQYFGPGTRLTVL.

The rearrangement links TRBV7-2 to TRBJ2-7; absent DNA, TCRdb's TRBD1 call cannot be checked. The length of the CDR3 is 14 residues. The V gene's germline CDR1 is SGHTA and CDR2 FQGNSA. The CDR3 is CASSSPTRGYEQYF.

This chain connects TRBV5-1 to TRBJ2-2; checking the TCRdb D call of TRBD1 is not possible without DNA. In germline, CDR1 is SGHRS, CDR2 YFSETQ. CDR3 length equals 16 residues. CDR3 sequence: CASSRWGQTFSGELFF.

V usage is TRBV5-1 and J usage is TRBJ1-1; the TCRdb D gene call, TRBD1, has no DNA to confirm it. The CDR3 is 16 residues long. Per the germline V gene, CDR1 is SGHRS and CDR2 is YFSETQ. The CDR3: CASSLTAGTGSTEAFF.

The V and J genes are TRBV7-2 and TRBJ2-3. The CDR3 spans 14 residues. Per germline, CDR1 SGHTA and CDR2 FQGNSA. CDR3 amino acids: CASSLGLNTDTQYF.

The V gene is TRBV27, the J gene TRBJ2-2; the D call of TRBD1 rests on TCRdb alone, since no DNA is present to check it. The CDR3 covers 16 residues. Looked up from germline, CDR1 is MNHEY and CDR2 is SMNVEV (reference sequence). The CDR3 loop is CASKKLGTSNTGELFF.

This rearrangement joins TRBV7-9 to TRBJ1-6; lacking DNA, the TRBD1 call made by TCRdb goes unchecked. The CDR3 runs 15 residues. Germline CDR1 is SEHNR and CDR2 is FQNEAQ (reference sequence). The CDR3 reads CASSLGTGGVSPLHF.

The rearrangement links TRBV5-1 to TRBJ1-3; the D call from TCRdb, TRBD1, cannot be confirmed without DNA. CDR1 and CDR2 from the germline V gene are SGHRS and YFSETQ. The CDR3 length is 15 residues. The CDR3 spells CASSRDPSWDNTIYF.

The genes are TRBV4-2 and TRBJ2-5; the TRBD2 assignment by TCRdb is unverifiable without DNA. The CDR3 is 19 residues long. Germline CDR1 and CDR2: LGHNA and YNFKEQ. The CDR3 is CASSRTGTSGPRVGETQYF.

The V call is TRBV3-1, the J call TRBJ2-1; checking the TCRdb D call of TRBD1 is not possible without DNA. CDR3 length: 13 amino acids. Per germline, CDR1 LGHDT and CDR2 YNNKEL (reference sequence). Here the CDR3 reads CASSQERGNEQFF.

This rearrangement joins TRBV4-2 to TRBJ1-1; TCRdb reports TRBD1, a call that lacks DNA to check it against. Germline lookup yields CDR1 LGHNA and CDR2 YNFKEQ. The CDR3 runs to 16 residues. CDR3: CASSQGTGAWNTEAFF.

The CDR3 region is CASSLPTRGTDTQYF. The genes are TRBV12-3 or TRBV12-4 and TRBJ2-3; TCRdb returns TRBD1, unconfirmable since there is no DNA. CDR3 length: 15 residues.

The CDR3 sequence: CASSLEGQGSTDTQYF. The rearrangement links TRBV5-1 to TRBJ2-3; TCRdb's assignment of TRBD1 cannot be checked, as there is no DNA. The germline CDR1 and CDR2 sequences are SGHRS and YFSETQ. The CDR3 contains 16 residues.

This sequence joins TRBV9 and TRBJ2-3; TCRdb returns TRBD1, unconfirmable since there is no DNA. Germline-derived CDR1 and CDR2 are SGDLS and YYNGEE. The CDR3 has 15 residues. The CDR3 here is CASSVGPRGIDTQYF.